The clone carrying this T cell receptor beta chain has only a few counts. The data were obtained in a study of patients and donors after allogeneic stem cell transplantation. TCRdb itself ran the RT-PCR reads through MiXCR, one entry per CDR3 protein. The data show approximately 430,000 distinct CDR3 sequences, 16% seen once. Input material: blood, either unsorted or a sorted T cell fraction (not recorded which). The receptor was derived from a human donor who was either an allogeneic HSCT recipient or a stem cell or donor lymphocyte infusion donor (not recorded which). It is not recorded whose cells these are; they may come from a transplant donor.

The CDR3 loop is CASSLERGGAWGNTIYF. The CDR3 nucleotides are TGTGCCAGCAGCTTAGAGCGGGGGGGCGCTTGGGGAAACACCATATATTTT. The rearrangement uses TRBV7-2 and TRBJ1-3; TRBD1 might be the D (6 bases). CDR1 and CDR2 (germline): SGHTA, FQGNSA. V lost 1 base and J lost 4, with 17 bases in between. The CDR3 covers 17 residues.